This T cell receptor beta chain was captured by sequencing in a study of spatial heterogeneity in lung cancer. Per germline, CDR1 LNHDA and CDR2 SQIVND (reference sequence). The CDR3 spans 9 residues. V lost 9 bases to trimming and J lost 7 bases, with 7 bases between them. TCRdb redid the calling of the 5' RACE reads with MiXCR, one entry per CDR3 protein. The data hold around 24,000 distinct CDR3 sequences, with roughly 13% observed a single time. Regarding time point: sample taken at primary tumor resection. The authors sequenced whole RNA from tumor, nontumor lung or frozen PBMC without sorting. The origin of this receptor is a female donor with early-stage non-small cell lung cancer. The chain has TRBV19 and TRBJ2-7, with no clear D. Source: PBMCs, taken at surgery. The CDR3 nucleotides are TGTGCCAGCCGGCCGGAGCAGTACTTC. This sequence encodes CASRPEQYF.